This T cell receptor (beta chain) was captured by sequencing in a study of identical twins. Germline trimming cut 6 bases from V and 8 bases from J; bases unmatched to any gene: 8. The CDR3 covers 14 residues. Germline CDR1 reads LNHDA; CDR2 reads SQIVND (reference sequence). The study, taken as a whole, reports: Rather than following the same donors, the conclusions depended on cross-sectional statistical analysis. Alpha sequences that were out-of-frame and twin-shared showed an excess of low generation probability.

As to this clonotype: The antigen remains unidentified.

From the 5' RACE reads, TCRdb called clonotypes with MiXCR, one entry per CDR3 protein. The table shows fewer than 900,000 distinct CDR3 sequences, with 15% to 20% occurring only once. This same sample was also taken into another study, of T cells expressing NK-cell markers. That paper adds: In four donors, dominant clonotypes made up about 25-65% of CD3+CD56-NKG2C+ cells.

The sequence came from a young woman in good health. The chain recombines TRBV19 with TRBJ2-1, with 9 bases lining up with TRBD2. Sequencing was done on a sample of PBMCs. This chain's CDR3 is CASRKERGDDEQFF. DNA for the CDR3: TGTGCCAGTAGGAAAGAGCGGGGGGACGATGAGCAGTTCTTC.